This T cell receptor (beta chain) was identified in a study of shared T cell receptors in the human thymus. Clones were sequenced by immunoSEQ multiplex PCR, and TCRdb holds only the in-frame ones, with some missing. The repertoire holds hundreds of thousands of clones, with approximately 87% as singletons. CDR3 length: 18 amino acids. The V gene lost 1 base and the J gene lost 4 bases, with 21 bases spanning the gap. Germline V gene data show CDR1 as SGHDN and CDR2 as FVKESK. This sample also appeared in a second study, on human thymus T cells. That study adds: Thymic repertoires from unrelated individuals overlapped highly, related research reported.

The V call is TRBV14, the J call TRBJ2-3; D might be TRBD2 (6 bases). The sequencing input was thymocytes. The sequence was collected from a boy in the first two years of life with a congenital heart defect. Here the CDR3 reads CASSQGSSGVGVSDTQYF. CDR3 nucleotide sequence: TGTGCCAGCAGCCAAGGGAGTAGCGGAGTCGGGGTTTCAGATACGCAGTATTTT.